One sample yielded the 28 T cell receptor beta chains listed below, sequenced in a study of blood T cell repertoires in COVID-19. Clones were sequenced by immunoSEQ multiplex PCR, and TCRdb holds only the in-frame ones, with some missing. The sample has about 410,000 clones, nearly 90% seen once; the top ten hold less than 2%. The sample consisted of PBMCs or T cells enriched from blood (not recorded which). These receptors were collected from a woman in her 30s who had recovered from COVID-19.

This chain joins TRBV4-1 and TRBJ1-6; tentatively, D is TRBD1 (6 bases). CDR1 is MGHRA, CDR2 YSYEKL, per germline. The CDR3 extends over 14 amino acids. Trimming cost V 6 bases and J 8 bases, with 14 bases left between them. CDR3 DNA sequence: TGCGCCAGCAGAACCGGGACATACGATTCACCCCTCCACTTT. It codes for CASRTGTYDSPLHF.

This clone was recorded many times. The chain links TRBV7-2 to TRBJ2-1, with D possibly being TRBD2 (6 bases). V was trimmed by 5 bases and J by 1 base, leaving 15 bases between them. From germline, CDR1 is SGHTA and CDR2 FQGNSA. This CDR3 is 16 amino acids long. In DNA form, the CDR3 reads TGTGCCAGCAGCGCAGAACTAGCACGGTCCTACAATGAGCAGTTCTTC. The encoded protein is CASSAELARSYNEQFF. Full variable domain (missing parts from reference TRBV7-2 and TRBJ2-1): GAGVSQSPSNKVTEKGKDVELRCDPISGHTALYWYRQSLGQGLEFLIYFQGNSAPDKSGLPSDRFSAERTGGSVSTLTIQRTQQEDSAVYLCASSAELARSYNEQFFGPGTRLTVL.

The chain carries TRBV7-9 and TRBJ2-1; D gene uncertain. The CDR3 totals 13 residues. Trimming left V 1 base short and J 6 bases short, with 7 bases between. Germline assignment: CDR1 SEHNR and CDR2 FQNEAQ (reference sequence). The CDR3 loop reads CASSLGSSNEQFF. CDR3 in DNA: TGTGCCAGCAGCTTAGGCTCTAGCAATGAGCAGTTCTTC.

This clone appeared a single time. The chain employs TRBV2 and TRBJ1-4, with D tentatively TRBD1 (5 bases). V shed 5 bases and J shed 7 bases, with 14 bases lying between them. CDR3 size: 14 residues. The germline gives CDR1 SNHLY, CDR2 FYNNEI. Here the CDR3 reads CASSRQTGGEKLFF. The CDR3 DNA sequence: TGTGCCAGCAGTCGACAAACCGGGGGTGAAAAACTGTTTTTT.

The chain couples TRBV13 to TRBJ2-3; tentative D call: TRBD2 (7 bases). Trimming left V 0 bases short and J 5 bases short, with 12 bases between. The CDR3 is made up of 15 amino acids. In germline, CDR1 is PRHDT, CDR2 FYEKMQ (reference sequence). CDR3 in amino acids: CASSLGRGREDTQYF. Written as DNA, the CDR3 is TGTGCCAGCAGCTTAGGGCGGGGGCGCGAAGATACGCAGTATTTT.

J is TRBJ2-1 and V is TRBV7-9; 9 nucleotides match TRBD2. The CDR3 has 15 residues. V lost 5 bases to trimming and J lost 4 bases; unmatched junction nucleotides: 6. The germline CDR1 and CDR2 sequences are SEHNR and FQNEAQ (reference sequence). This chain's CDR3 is CASSGGLAKYNEQFF. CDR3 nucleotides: TGTGCCAGCAGCGGTGGACTAGCGAAGTACAATGAGCAGTTCTTC.

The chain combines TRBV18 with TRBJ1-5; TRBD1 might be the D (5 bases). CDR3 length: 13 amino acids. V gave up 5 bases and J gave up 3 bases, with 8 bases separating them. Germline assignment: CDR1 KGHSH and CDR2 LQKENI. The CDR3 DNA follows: TGTGCCAGCTCAAGGACACACAATCAGCCCCAGCATTTT. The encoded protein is CASSRTHNQPQHF.

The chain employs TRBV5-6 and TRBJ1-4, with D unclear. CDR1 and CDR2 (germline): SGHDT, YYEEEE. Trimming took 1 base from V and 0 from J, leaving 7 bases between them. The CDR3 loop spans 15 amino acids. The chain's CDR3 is CASSLFVPTNEKLFF. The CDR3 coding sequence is TGTGCCAGCAGCTTGTTCGTCCCAACTAATGAAAAACTGTTTTTT. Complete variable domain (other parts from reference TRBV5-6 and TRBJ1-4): DAGVTQSPTHLIKTRGQQVTLRCSPKSGHDTVSWYQQALGQGPQFIFQYYEEEERQRGNFPDRFSGHQFPNYSSELNVNALLLGDSALYLCASSLFVPTNEKLFFGSGTQLSVL.

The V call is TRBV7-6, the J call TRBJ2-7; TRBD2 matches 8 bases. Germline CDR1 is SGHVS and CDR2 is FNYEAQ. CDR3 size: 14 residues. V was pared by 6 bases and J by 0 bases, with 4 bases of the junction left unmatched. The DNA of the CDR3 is TGTGCCAGCAGTTTACTAGCGGACTCCTACGAGCAGTACTTC. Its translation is CASSLLADSYEQYF.

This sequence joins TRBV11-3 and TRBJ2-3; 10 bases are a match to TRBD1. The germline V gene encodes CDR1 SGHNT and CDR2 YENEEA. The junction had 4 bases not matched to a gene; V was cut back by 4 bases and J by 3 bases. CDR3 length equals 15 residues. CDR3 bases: TGTGCCAGCAGCTCCGGACAGGGGGAAACAGATACGCAGTATTTT. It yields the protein CASSSGQGETDTQYF.

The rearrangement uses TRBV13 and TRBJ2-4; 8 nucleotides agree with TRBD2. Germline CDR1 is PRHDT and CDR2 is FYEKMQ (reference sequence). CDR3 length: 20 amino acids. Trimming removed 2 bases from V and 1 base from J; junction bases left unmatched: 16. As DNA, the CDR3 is TGTGCCAGCAGCTTATCAGTAACCCCCCCGGGCGGGGGGGCCAAAAACATTCAGTACTTC. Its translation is CASSLSVTPPGGGAKNIQYF. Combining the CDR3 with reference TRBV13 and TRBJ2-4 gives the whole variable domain AAGVIQSPRHLIKEKRETATLKCYPIPRHDTVYWYQQGPGQDPQFLISFYEKMQSDKGSIPDRFSAQQFSDYHSELNMSSLELGDSALYFCASSLSVTPPGGGAKNIQYFGAGTRLSVL.

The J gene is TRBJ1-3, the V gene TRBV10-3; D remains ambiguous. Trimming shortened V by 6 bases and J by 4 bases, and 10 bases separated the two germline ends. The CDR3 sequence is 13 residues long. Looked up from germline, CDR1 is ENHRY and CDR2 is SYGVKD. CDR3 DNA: TGTGCCATCAGCGCGGCAGACGGAAACACCATATATTTT. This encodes CAISAADGNTIYF.

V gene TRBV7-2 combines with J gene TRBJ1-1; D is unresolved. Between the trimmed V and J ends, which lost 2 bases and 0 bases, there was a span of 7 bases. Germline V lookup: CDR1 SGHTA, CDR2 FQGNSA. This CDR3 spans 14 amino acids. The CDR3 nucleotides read TGTGCCAGCAGCTTACAGATCATGAACACTGAAGCTTTCTTT. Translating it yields CASSLQIMNTEAFF.

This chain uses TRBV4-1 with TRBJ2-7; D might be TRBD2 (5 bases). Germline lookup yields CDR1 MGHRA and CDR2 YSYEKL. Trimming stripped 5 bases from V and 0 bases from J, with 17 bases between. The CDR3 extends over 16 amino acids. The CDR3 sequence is CASSLRETPSSYEQYF. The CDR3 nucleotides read TGCGCCAGCAGCTTGAGGGAGACTCCGAGCTCCTACGAGCAGTACTTC.

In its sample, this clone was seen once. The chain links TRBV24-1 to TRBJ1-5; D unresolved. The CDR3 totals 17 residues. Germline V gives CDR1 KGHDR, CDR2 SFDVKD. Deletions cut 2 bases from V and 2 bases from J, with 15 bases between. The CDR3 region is CATSDSGAGTGNQPQHF. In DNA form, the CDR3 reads TGTGCCACCAGTGATTCTGGTGCAGGCACCGGCAATCAGCCCCAGCATTTT.

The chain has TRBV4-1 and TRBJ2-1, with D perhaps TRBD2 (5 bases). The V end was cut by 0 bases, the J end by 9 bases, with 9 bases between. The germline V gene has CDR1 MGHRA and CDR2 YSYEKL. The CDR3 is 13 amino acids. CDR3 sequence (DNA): TGCGCCAGCAGCCAAGATCCGGGGATTGAGCAGTTCTTC. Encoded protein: CASSQDPGIEQFF.

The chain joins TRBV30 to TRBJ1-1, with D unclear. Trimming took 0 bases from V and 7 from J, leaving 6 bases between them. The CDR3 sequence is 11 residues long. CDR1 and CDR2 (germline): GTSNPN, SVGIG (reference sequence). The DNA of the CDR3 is TGTGCCTGGAGTGTAGAGTTTGAAGCTTTCTTT. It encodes CAWSVEFEAFF.

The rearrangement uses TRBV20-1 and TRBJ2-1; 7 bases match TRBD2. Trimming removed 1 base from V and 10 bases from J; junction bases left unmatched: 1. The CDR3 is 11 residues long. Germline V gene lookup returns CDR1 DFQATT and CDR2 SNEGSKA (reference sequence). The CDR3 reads CSARVLAEQFF. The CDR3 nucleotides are TGCAGTGCTAGAGTACTAGCGGAGCAGTTCTTC.

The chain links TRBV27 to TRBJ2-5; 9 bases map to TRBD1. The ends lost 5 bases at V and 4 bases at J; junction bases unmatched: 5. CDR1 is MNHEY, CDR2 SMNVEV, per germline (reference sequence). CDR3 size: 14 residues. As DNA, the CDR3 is TGTGCCAGCAGTCCGGGACAGGGATTAGAGACCCAGTACTTC. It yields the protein CASSPGQGLETQYF.

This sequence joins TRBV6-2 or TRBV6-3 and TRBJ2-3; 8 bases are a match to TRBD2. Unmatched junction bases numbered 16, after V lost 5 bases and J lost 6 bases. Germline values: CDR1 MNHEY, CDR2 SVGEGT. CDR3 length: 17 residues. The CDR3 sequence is CASSPRDAGGRPDTQYF. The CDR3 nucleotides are TGTGCCAGCAGTCCCCGTGACGCGGGGGGACGGCCCGATACGCAGTATTTT.

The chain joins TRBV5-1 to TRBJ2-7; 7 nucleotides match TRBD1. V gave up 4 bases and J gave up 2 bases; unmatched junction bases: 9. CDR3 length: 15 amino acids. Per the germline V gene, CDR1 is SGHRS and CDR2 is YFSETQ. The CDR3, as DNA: TGCGCCAGCAGCGGCGAGGGGGCACAAACCTACGAGCAGTACTTC. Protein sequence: CASSGEGAQTYEQYF.

The CDR3: CASNHGGQRTGELFF. CDR3 DNA sequence: TGTGCCAGCAACCACGGGGGTCAGAGGACCGGGGAGCTGTTTTTT. The chain combines TRBV14 with TRBJ2-2, with a weak D call TRBD2 (6 bases). CDR1 and CDR2 from the germline V gene are SGHDN and FVKESK. Trimming shortened V by 7 bases and J by 5 bases, and 17 bases separated the two germline ends. There are 15 residues in the CDR3. Combining the CDR3 with reference TRBV14 and TRBJ2-2 gives the whole variable domain EAGVTQFPSHSVIEKGQTVTLRCDPISGHDNLYWYRRVMGKEIKFLLHFVKESKQDESGMPNNRFLAERTGGTYSTLKVQPAELEDSGVYFCASNHGGQRTGELFFGEGSRLTVL.

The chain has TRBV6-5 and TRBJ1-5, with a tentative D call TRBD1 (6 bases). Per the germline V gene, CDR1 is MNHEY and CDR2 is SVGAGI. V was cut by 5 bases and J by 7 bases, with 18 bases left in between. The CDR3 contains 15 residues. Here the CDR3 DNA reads TGTGCCAGCAGTCCAGGACAGTTCGGAAGACAGCCCCAGCATTTT. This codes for CASSPGQFGRQPQHF.

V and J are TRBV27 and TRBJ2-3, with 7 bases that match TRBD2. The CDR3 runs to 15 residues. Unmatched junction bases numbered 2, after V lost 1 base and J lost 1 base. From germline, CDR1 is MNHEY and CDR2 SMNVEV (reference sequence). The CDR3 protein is CASSLLAGGTDTQYF. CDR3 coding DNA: TGTGCCAGCAGTTTATTAGCGGGCGGCACAGATACGCAGTATTTT.

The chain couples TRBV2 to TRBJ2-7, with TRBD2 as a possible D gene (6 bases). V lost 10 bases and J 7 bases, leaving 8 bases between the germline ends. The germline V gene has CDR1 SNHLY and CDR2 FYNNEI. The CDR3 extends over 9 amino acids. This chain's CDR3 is CATRGEQYF. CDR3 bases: TGTGCCACCCGGGGGGAGCAGTACTTC.

CDR3 sequence (DNA): TGCGCCAGCAGCGGGGGACAGGTCACAACTAATGAAAAACTGTTTTTT. It specifies CASSGGQVTTNEKLFF. The V call is TRBV5-1, the J call TRBJ1-4; TRBD1 aligns across 8 bases. The length of the CDR3 is 16 residues. CDR1 and CDR2 from the germline V gene are SGHRS and YFSETQ. Trimming took 4 bases from V and 0 from J; bases not matched to a gene: 5.

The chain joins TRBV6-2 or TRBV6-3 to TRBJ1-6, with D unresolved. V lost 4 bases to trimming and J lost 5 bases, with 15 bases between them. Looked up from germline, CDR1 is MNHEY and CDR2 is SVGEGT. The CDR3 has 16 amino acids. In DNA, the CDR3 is TGTGCCAGCAGTTCTCCCCGGAGGAAGGATAATTCACCCCTCCACTTT. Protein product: CASSSPRRKDNSPLHF.

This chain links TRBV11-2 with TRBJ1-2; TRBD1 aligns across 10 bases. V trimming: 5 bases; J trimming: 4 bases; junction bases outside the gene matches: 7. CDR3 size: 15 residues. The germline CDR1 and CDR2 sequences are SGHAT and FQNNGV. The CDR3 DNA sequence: TGTGCCAGCAGCACAGGGACAGGGGCTTTCTATGGCTACACCTTC. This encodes CASSTGTGAFYGYTF.